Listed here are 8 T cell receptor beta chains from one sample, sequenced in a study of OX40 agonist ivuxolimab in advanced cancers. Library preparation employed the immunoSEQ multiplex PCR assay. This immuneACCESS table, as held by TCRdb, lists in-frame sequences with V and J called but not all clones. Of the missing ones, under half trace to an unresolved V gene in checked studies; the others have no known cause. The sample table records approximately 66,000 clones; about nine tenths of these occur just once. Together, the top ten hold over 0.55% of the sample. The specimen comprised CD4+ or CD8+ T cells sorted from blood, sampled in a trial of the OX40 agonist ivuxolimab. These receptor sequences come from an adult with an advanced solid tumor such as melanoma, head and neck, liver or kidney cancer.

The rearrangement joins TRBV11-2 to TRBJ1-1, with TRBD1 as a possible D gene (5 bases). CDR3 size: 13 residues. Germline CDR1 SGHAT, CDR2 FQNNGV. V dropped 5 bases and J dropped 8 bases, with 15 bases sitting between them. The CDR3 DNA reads TGTGCCAGCAGCCACGCCAGGGAGAGGGAAGCTTTCTTT. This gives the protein CASSHAREREAFF.

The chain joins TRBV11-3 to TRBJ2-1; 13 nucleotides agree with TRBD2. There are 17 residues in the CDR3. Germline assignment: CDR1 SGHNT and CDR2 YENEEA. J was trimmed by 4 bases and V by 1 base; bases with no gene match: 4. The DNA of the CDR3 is TGTGCCAGCAGCTTAGGCGCGACTAGCGGGGGGTACAATGAGCAGTTCTTC. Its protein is CASSLGATSGGYNEQFF. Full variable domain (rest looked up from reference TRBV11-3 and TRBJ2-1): EAGVVQSPRYKIIEKKQPVAFWCNPISGHNTLYWYLQNLGQGPELLIRYENEEAVDDSQLPKDRFSAERLKGVDSTLKIQPAELGDSAVYLCASSLGATSGGYNEQFFGPGTRLTVL.

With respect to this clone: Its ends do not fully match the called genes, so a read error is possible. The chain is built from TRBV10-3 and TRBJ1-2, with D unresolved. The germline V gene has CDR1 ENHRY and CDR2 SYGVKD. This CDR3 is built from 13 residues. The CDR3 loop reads CAISESFSPDPLF. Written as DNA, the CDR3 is TGTGCCATCAGTGAGTCATTTTCCCCGGATCCACTCTTC.

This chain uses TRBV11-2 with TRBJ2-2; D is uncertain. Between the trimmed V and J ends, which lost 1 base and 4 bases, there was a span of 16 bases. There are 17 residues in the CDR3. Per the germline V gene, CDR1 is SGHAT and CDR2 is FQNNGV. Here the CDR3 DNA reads TGTGCCAGCAGCTTAGGGATGTTGAGTTTGGTCACCGGGGAGCTGTTTTTT. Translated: CASSLGMLSLVTGELFF.

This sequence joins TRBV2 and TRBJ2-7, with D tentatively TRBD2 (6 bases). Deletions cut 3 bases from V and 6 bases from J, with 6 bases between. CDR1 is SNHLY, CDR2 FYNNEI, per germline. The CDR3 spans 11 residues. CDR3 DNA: TGTGCCAGCAGTGACGGGGGCGAGCAGTACTTC. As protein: CASSDGGEQYF. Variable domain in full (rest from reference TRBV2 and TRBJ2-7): EPEVTQTPSHQVTQMGQEVILRCVPISNHLYFYWYRQILGQKVEFLVSFYNNEISEKSEIFDDQFSVERPDGSNFTLKIRSTKLEDSAMYFCASSDGGEQYFGPGTRLTVT.

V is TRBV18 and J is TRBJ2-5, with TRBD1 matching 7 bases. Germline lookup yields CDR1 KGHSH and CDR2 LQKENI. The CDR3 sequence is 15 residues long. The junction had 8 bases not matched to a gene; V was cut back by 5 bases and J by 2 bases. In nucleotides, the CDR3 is TGTGCCAGCTCAGCGCCGGGACAGAGACAAGAGACCCAGTACTTC. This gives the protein CASSAPGQRQETQYF.

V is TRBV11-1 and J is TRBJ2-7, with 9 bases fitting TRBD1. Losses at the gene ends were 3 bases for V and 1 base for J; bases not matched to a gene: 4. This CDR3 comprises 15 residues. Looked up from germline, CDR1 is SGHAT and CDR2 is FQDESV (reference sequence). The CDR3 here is CASSFGGQGSYEQYF. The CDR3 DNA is TGTGCCAGCAGCTTTGGGGGACAGGGATCCTACGAGCAGTACTTC.

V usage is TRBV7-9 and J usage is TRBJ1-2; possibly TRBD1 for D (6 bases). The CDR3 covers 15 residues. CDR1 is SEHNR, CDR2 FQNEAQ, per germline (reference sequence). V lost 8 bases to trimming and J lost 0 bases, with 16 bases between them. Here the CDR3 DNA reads TGTGCCAGCCTTTGGGGGGGGCCTTCTAACTATGGCTACACCTTC. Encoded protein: CASLWGGPSNYGYTF.